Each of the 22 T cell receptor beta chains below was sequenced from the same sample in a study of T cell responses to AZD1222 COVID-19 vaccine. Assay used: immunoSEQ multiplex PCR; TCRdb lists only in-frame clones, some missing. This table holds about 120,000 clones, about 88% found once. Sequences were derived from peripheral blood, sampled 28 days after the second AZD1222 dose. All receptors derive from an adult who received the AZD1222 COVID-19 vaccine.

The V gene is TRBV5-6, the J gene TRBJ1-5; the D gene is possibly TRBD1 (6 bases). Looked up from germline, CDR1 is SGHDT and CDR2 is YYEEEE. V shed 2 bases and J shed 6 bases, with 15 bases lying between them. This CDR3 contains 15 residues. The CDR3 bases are TGTGCCAGCAGCTTCGGCGGGGGCAGTGGTCAGCCCCAGCATTTT. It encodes CASSFGGGSGQPQHF. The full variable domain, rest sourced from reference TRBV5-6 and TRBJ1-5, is DAGVTQSPTHLIKTRGQQVTLRCSPKSGHDTVSWYQQALGQGPQFIFQYYEEEERQRGNFPDRFSGHQFPNYSSELNVNALLLGDSALYLCASSFGGGSGQPQHFGDGTRLSIL.

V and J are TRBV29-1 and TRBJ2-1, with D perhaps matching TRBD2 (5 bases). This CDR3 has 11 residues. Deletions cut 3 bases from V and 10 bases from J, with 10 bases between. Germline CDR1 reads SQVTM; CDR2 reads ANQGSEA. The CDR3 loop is CSVDLVAEQFF. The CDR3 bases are TGCAGCGTTGACTTGGTAGCGGAGCAGTTCTTC.

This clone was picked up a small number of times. In DNA, the CDR3 is TGTGCCAGCGGGCAGGGGCACACTGAAGCTTTCTTT. As protein: CASGQGHTEAFF. The chain uses TRBV12-3 or TRBV12-4 and TRBJ1-1; a possible D gene is TRBD1 (6 bases). Trimming pared 8 bases from V and 3 bases from J, leaving 10 bases between. The CDR3 spans 12 residues.

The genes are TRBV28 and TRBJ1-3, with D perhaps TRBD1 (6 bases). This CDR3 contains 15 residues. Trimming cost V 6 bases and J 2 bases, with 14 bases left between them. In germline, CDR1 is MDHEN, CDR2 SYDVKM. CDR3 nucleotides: TGTGCCAGCAGCCCGAGACAGGCACCTGGAAACACCATATATTTT. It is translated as CASSPRQAPGNTIYF.

Here the CDR3 DNA reads TGCGCCAGCAGCCAGGGGGGACAACTGTACTATGGCTACACCTTC. It translates to CASSQGGQLYYGYTF. The chain combines TRBV4-1 with TRBJ1-2; TRBD1 might be the D (6 bases). This CDR3 has 15 residues. Trimming removed 3 bases at V and 3 bases at J, with 14 bases between. CDR1 is MGHRA and CDR2 is YSYEKL in the germline V gene.

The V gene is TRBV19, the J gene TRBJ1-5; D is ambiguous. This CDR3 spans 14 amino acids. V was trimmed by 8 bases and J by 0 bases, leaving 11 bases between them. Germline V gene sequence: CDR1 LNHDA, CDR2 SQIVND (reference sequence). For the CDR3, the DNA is TGTGCCAGTTCCCAGCCGAGTAGCAATCAGCCCCAGCATTTT. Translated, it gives CASSQPSSNQPQHF.

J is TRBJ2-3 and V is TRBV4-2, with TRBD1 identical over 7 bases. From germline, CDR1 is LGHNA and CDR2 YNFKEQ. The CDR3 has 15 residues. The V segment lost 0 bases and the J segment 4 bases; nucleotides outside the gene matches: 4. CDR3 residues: CASSQEGTESDTQYF. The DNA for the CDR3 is TGTGCCAGCAGCCAAGAAGGGACAGAGTCAGATACGCAGTATTTT.

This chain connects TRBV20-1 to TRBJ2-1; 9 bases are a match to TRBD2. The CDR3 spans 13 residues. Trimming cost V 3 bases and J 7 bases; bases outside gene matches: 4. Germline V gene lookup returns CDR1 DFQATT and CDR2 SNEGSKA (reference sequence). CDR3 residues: CSASLAGRNEQFF. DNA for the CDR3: TGCAGTGCTAGTCTAGCGGGGAGGAATGAGCAGTTCTTC.

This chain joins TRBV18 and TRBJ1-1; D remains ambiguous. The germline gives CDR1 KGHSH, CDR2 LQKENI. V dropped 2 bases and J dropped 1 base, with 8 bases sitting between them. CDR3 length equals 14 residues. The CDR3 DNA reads TGTGCCAGCTCACCAGCCGCAAAGAACACTGAAGCTTTCTTT. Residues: CASSPAAKNTEAFF.

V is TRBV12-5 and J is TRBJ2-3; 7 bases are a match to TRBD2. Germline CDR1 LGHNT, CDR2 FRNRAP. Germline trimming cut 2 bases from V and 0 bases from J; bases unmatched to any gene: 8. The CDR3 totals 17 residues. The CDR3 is CASGLLRGGLSTDTQYF. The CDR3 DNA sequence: TGTGCTAGTGGTTTGCTCCGCGGGGGACTTAGCACAGATACGCAGTATTTT.

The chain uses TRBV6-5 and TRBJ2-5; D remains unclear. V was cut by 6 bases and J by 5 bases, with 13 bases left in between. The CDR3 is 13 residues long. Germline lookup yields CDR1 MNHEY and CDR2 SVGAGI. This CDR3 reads CASSLTRTETQYF. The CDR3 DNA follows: TGTGCCAGCAGCCTTACAAGGACGGAGACCCAGTACTTC.

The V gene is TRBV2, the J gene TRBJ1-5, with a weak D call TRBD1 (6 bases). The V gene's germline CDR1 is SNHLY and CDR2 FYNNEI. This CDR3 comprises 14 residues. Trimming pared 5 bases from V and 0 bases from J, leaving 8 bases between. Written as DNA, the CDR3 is TGTGCCAGCAGTTCGGACAGTAGCAATCAGCCCCAGCATTTT. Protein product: CASSSDSSNQPQHF.

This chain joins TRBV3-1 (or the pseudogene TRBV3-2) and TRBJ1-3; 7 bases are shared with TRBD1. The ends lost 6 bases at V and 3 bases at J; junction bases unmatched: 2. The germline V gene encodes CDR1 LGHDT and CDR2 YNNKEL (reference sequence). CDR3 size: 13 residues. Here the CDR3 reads CASRTGNGNTIYF. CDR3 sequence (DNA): TGTGCCAGCAGGACAGGGAATGGAAACACCATATATTTT.

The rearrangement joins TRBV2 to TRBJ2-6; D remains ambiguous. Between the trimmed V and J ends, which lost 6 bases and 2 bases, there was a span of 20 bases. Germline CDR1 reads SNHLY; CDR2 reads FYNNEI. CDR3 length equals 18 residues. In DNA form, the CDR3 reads TGTGCCAGCAGCCCCCGGGTGGGGTCGAACGCTGGGGCCAACGTCCTGACTTTC. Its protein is CASSPRVGSNAGANVLTF. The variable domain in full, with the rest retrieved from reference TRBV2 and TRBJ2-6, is EPEVTQTPSHQVTQMGQEVILRCVPISNHLYFYWYRQILGQKVEFLVSFYNNEISEKSEIFDDQFSVERPDGSNFTLKIRSTKLEDSAMYFCASSPRVGSNAGANVLTFGAGSRLTVL.

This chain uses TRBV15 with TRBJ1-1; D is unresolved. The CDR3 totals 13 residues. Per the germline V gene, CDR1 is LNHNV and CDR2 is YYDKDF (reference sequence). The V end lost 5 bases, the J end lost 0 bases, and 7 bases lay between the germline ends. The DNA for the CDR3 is TGTGCCACCAGCGTGGCCATGAACACTGAAGCTTTCTTT. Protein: CATSVAMNTEAFF.

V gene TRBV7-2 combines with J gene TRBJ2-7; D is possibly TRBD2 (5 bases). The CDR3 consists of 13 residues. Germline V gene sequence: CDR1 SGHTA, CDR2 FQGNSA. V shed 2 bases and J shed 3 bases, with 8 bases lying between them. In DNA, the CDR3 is TGTGCCAGCAGCTTACTAGCCAACTACGAGCAGTACTTC. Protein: CASSLLANYEQYF. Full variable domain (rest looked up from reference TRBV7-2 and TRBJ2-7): GAGVSQSPSNKVTEKGKDVELRCDPISGHTALYWYRQSLGQGLEFLIYFQGNSAPDKSGLPSDRFSAERTGGSVSTLTIQRTQQEDSAVYLCASSLLANYEQYFGPGTRLTVT.

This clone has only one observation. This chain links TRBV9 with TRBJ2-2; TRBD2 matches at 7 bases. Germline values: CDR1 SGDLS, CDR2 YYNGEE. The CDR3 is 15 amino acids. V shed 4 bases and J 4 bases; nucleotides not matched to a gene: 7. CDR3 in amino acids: CASSPRGGVTGELFF. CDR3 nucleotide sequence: TGTGCCAGCAGCCCCCGGGGAGGGGTCACCGGGGAGCTGTTTTTT.

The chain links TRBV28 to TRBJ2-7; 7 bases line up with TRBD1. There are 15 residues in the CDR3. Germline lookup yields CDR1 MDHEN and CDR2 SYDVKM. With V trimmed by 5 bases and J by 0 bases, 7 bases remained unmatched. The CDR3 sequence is CASSAPGQNSYEQYF. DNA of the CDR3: TGTGCCAGCAGTGCCCCGGGACAGAACTCCTACGAGCAGTACTTC.

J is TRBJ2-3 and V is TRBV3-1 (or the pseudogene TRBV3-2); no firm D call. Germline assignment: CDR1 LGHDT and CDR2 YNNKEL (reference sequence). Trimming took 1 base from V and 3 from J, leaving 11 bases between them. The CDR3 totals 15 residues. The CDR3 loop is CASSQGPWGTDTQYF. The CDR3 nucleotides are TGTGCCAGCAGCCAAGGCCCCTGGGGAACAGATACGCAGTATTTT.

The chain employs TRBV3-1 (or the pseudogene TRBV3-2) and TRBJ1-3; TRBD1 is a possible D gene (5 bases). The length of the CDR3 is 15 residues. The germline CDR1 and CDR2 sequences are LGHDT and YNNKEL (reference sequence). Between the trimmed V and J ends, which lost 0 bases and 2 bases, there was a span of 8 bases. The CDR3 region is CASSQEGHAGNTIYF. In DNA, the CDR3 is TGTGCCAGCAGCCAAGAAGGACATGCTGGAAACACCATATATTTT.

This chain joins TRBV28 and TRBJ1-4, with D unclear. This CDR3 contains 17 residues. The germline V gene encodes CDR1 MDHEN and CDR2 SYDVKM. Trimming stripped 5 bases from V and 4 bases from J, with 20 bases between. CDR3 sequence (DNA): TGTGCCAGCAGTGCCGTACCCTCGTCAGGAGGTAATGAAAAACTGTTTTTT. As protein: CASSAVPSSGGNEKLFF. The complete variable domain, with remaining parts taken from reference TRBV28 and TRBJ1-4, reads DVKVTQSSRYLVKRTGEKVFLECVQDMDHENMFWYRQDPGLGLRLIYFSYDVKMKEKGDIPEGYSVSREKKERFSLILESASTNQTSMYLCASSAVPSSGGNEKLFFGSGTQLSVL.

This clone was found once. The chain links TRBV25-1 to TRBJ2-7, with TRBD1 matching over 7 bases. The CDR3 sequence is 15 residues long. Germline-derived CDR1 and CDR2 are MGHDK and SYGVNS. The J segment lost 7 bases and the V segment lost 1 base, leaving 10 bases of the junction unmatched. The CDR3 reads CASSEWGQPGGEQYF. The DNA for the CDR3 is TGTGCCAGCAGTGAATGGGGACAGCCTGGGGGTGAGCAGTACTTC.